This paragraph covers one T cell receptor beta chain sequence. No patient had received any treatment before thyroid surgery. This specimen belongs to a study of metastatic and nonmetastatic thyroid tumors. CDR1 and CDR2 from the germline V gene are MNHNS and SASEGT. The CDR3 sequence is 15 residues long. Trimming removed 6 bases from V and 0 bases from J; junction bases left unmatched: 7. TCRdb re-analyzed the PCR reads using MiXCR. The sample has over 10,000 clones, around 25% seen once; the top ten hold roughly three fifths. Sequencing input: blood. This sequence was found in a male donor with papillary thyroid cancer or a benign thyroid nodule (not recorded which). Some clones in this sample may be carry-over from other donors' samples. The J gene is TRBJ2-7, the V gene TRBV6-1, with 8 bases aligning to TRBD1. The CDR3 region has the DNA TGTGCCAGCAGGGGTACAGGGGGAGACTCCTACGAGCAGTACTTC. Protein sequence: CASRGTGGDSYEQYF.